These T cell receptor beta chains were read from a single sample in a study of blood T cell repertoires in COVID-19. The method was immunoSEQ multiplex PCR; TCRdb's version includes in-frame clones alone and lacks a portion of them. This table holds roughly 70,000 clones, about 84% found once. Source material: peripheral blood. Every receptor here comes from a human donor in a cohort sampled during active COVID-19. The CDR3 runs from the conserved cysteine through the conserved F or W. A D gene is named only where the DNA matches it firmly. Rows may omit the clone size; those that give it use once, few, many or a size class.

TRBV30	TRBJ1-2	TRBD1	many	CAWSDDRENGYTF	TGTGCCTGGAGTGATGACAGGGAGAACGGCTACACCTTC
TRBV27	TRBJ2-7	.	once	CARTSLPGFEQYF	TGTGCCCGCACTTCCCTCCCCGGGTTTGAGCAGTACTTC
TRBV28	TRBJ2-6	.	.	CASRDNREWNVLTF	TGTGCCAGCAGGGATAACAGGGAATGGAACGTCCTGACTTTC
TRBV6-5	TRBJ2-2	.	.	CASSYGVAAGELFF	TGTGCCAGCAGTTACGGCGTCGCGGCCGGGGAGCTGTTTTTT
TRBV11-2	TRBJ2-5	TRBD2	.	CASSHNAGTSGSFGETQYF	TGTGCCAGCAGCCACAACGCAGGGACTAGCGGGAGTTTCGGGGAGACCCAGTACTTC
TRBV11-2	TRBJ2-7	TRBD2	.	CASSPASPLTSGRTYEQYF	TGTGCCAGCAGCCCCGCAAGCCCCCTTACTAGCGGGAGGACCTACGAGCAGTACTTC
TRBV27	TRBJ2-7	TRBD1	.	CASSFGTGSYEQYF	TGTGCCAGCAGTTTCGGGACAGGTTCCTACGAGCAGTACTTC
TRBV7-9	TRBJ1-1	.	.	CASSPTGQLNTEAFF	TGTGCCAGCAGCCCAACGGGACAACTTAACACTGAAGCTTTCTTT
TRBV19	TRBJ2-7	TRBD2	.	CASSIPGTSGPQYF	TGTGCCAGTAGTATTCCCGGGACTAGCGGGCCGCAGTACTTC
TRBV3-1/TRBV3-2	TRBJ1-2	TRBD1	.	CASSRGDRGNGYTF	TGTGCCAGCAGCCGAGGGGACAGGGGTAATGGCTACACCTTC
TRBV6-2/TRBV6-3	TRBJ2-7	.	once	CASSFKYEQYF	TGTGCCAGCAGTTTCAAATACGAGCAGTACTTC
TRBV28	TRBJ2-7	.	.	CASSFGRQVYEQYF	TGTGCCAGCAGTTTCGGTCGGCAGGTCTACGAGCAGTACTTC
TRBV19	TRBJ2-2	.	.	CASSIESGFGELFF	TGTGCCAGTAGTATAGAATCAGGGTTCGGGGAGCTGTTTTTT
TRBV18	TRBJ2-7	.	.	CASSPPGSSRIGQYF	TGTGCCAGCTCACCACCAGGCAGCTCCAGGATCGGGCAGTACTTC
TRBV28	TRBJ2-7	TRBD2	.	CASSFWTSGVYEQYF	TGTGCCAGCAGTTTTTGGACTAGCGGGGTTTACGAGCAGTACTTC
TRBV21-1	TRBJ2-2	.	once	CASSKEDRRAGGGTGELFF	TGTGCCAGCAGCAAAGAGGACCGCCGAGCGGGAGGAGGCACCGGGGAGCTGTTTTTT
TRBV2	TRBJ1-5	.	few	CASRPGLSNQPQHF	TGTGCCAGCAGGCCGGGGTTAAGCAATCAGCCCCAGCATTTT
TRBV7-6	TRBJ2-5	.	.	CASSPRTVFGHQETQYF	TGTGCCAGCAGCCCCCGGACAGTTTTTGGGCACCAAGAGACCCAGTACTTC
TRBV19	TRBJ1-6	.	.	CASGLEQDSPLHF	TGTGCCAGTGGCCTCGAGCAGGATTCACCCCTCCACTTT
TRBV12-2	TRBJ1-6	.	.	CASRLENLTGRNSPLHF	TGTGCAAGTCGCTTAGAGAACCTGACAGGGAGGAATTCACCCCTCCACTTT
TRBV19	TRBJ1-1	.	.	CASSTQVLNTEAFF	TGTGCCAGTAGTACACAGGTCCTGAACACTGAAGCTTTCTTT
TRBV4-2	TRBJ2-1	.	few	CASSQVSAGYRFSSYNEQFF	TGTGCCAGCAGCCAAGTGAGTGCAGGGTACAGATTCAGCTCCTACAATGAGCAGTTCTTC
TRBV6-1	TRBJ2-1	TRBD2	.	CASSELAGDGEQFF	TGTGCCAGCAGTGAACTAGCGGGAGACGGTGAGCAGTTCTTC
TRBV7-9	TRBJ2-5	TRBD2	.	CASSLLAGIQETQYF	TGTGCCAGCAGCTTACTAGCGGGCATCCAAGAGACCCAGTACTTC
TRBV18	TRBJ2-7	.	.	CASSPDNYEQYF	TGTGCCAGCTCACCCGACAACTACGAGCAGTACTTC
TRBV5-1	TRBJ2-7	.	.	CASSPPGVEQYF	TGCGCCAGCAGCCCGCCGGGGGTCGAGCAGTACTTC
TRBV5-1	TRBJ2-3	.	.	CADRVDSLTDTQYF	TGCGCCGACCGGGTCGACAGCCTCACAGATACGCAGTATTTT
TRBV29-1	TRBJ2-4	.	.	CSDKRRDINIQYF	TGCAGCGACAAACGGAGGGATATAAACATTCAGTACTTC
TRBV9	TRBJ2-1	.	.	CASSGSIDNEQFF	TGTGCCAGCAGCGGTTCTATCGACAATGAGCAGTTCTTC
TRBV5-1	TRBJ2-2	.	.	CASSRQGLNTGELFF	TGCGCCAGCAGCCGACAGGGACTGAACACCGGGGAGCTGTTTTTT
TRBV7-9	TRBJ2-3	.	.	CASSLRLEGTDTQYF	TGTGCCAGCAGCTTACGGCTGGAGGGAACAGATACGCAGTATTTT
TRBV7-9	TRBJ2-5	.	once	CASSLDPGGETQYF	TGTGCCAGCAGCTTGGACCCGGGGGGCGAGACCCAGTACTTC
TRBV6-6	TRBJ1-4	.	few	CASRQGEKLFF	TGTGCCAGCAGACAGGGCGAAAAACTGTTTTTT
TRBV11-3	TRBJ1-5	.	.	CASSLGTVRLNQPQHF	TGTGCCAGCAGCTTAGGGACAGTCCGTCTCAATCAGCCCCAGCATTTT
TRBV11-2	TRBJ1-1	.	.	CASSASYRVSAFF	TGTGCCAGCAGCGCAAGTTACAGGGTATCGGCTTTCTTT
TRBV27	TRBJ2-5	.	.	CASSLSSGVVETQYF	TGTGCCAGCAGTTTGTCTTCAGGGGTCGTGGAGACCCAGTACTTC